The subject of this entry is one T cell receptor (beta chain). Antigen specificity is unknown. The data belong to a study of T-cell memory formation after mild COVID-19. Study at large: Largely donor-specific TCR clusters were found. Study-wide results and limits: CD4+ contracting clones were mainly CM and EM; CD8+ ones, EMRA. Confirmation was lacking for SARS-CoV-2 specificity of second-wave clones that peaked on day 37.

The CDR3 length is 14 residues. CDR1 LGHNA and CDR2 YSLEER come from the germline V gene. Trimming took off 1 base at V and 4 bases at J, with 11 bases between the two ends. TCRdb itself ran the 5' RACE reads through MiXCR, one entry per CDR3 protein. The sample carries 400,000 to 500,000 distinct CDR3 sequences, roughly 20% recorded once. The chain carries TRBV4-3 and TRBJ2-7; D is unclear. Sample: PBMCs or a T cell subset sorted from them (not recorded which). The receptor's source is an adult woman who had mild COVID-19 (a few samples of this study predate the infection). Cell type and time point are not known. In DNA form, the CDR3 reads TGCGCCAGCAGCCAAGGTGGCTACGAGTACGAGCAGTACTTC. Its translation is CASSQGGYEYEQYF.